The count of the clone carrying this T cell receptor beta chain is one. Its antigen remains unidentified. Sequencing used immunoSEQ multiplex PCR; TCRdb keeps in-frame clones, though not all of them. The table shows about 24,000 clones, with 85% occurring only once. The V and J ends lost 5 bases and 2 bases, in that order; junction bases with no gene match: 8. The CDR3 is 16 amino acids. Germline CDR1 reads MDHEN; CDR2 reads SYDVKM. This sample stems from a study of T cells in narcolepsy. Study details: Patients with NT1 or NT2 and healthy control donors were enrolled. Study-wide results and limits: Autoreactive HCRT-specific and TRIB2-specific clonotypes were marked in same-patient CSF-versus-blood CD4+ comparisons. Reportedly, autoreactive clonotypes were serially detected in patients' blood but not controls'.

The clonotype was recovered from a human donor with narcolepsy. Material: CD45RA- memory CD4+ T cells from PBMCs. The rearrangement joins TRBV28 to TRBJ2-5; 10 positions match TRBD1. Here the CDR3 DNA reads TGTGCCAGCAGTGGGAGGGACAGGGGATTTCAAGAGACCCAGTACTTC. Translating it yields CASSGRDRGFQETQYF.